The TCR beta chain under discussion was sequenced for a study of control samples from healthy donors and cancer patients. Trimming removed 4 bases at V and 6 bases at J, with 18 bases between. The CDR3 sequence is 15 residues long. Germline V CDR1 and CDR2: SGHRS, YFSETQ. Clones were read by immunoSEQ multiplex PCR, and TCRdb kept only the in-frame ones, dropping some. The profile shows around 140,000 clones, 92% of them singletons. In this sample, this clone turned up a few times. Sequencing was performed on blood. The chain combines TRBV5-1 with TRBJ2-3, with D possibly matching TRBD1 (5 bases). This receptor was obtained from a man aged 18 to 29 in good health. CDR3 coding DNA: TGCGCCAGCAGCCAGGGTGACCCCCGCGTGGATACGCAGTATTTT. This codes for CASSQGDPRVDTQYF.